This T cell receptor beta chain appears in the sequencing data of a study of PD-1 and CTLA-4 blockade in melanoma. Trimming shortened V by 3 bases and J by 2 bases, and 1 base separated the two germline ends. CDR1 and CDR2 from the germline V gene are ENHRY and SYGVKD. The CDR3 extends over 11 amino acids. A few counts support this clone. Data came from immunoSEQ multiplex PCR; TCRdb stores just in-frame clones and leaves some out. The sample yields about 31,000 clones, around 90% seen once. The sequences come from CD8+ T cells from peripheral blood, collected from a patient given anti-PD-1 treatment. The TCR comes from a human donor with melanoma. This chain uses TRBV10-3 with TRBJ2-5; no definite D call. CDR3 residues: CAISEQETQYF. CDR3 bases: TGTGCCATCAGTGAACAAGAGACCCAGTACTTC.